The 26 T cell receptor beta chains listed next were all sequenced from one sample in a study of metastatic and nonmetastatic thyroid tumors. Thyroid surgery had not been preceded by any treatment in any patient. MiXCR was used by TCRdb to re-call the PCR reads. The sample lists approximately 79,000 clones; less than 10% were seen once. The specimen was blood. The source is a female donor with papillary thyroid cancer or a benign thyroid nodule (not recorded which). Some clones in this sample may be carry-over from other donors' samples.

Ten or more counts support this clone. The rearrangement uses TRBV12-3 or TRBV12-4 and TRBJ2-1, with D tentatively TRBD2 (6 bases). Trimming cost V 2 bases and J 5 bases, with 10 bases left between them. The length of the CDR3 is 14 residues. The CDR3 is CASSLLGGDNEQFF. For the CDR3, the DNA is TGTGCCAGCAGTTTATTAGGAGGGGACAATGAGCAGTTCTTC.

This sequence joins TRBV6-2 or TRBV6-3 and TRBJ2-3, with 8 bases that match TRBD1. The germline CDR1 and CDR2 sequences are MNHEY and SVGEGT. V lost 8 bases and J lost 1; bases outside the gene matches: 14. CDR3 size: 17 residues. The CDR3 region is CASGRDRRSVGTDTQYF. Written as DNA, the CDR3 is TGTGCCAGCGGCCGGGACAGGAGGTCAGTGGGCACAGATACGCAGTATTTT.

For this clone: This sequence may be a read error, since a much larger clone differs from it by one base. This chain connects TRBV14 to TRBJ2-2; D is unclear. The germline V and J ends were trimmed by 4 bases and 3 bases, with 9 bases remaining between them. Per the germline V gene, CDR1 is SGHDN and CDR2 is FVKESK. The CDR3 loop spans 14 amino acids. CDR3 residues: CASSPHRDTGELFF. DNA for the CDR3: TGTGCCAGCAGCCCCCATAGGGACACCGGGGAGCTGTTTTTT.

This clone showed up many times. The CDR3 sequence is CASTGSGGLADTQYF. CDR3 bases: TGTGCCAGCACTGGTAGCGGGGGCTTGGCAGATACGCAGTATTTT. The chain couples TRBV6-1 to TRBJ2-3; 9 bases align to TRBD2. The trim removed 7 bases at V and 4 bases at J, leaving 9 bases unmatched. The CDR3 consists of 15 residues. Looked up from germline, CDR1 is MNHNS and CDR2 is SASEGT.

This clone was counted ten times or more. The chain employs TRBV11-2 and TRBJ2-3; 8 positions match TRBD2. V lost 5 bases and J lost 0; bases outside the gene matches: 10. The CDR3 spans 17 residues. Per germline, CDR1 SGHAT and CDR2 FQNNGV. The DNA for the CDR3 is TGTGCCAGCAGCCTGGGAAGATTAGCGGGGAGCACAGATACGCAGTATTTT. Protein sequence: CASSLGRLAGSTDTQYF.

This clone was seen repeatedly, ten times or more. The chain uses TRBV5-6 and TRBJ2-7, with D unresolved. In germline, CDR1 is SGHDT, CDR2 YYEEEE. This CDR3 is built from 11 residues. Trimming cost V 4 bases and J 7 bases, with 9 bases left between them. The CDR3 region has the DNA TGTGCCAGCAGCACTACGGTTGAGCAGTACTTC. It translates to CASSTTVEQYF. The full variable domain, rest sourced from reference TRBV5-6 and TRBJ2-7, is DAGVTQSPTHLIKTRGQQVTLRCSPKSGHDTVSWYQQALGQGPQFIFQYYEEEERQRGNFPDRFSGHQFPNYSSELNVNALLLGDSALYLCASSTTVEQYFGPGTRLTVT.

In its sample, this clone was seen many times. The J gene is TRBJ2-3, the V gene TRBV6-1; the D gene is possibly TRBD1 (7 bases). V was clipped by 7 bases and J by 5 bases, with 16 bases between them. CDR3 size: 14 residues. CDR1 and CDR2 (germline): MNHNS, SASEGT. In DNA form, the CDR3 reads TGTGCCAGCATAGACAGGGCGGGGATAGATACGCAGTATTTT. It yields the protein CASIDRAGIDTQYF.

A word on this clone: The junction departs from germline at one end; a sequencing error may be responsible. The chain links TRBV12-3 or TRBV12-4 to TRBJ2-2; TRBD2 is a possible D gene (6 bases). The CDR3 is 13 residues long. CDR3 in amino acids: CASVVAIGGELFF. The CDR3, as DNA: TGTGCCAGCGTGGTAGCGATTGGCGGGGAGCTGTTTTTC.

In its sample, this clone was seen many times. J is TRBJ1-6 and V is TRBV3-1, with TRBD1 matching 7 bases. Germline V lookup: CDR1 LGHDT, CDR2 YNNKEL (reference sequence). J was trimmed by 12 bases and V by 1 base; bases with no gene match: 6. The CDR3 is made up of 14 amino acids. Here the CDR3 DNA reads TGTGCCAGCAGCCAAGGGGCAGGGGGAGGACCCCTCCACTTT. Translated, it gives CASSQGAGGGPLHF.

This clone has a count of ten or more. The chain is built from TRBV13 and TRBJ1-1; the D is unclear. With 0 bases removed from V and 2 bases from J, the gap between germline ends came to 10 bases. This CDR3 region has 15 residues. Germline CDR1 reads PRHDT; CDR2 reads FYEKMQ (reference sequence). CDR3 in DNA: TGTGCCAGCAGCTTAGGCCTGGGGAGTAACACTGAAGCTTTCTTT. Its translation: CASSLGLGSNTEAFF.

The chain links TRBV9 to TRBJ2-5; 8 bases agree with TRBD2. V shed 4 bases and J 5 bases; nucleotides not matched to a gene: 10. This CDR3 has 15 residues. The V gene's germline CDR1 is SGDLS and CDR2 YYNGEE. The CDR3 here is CASSSLGGVSETQYF. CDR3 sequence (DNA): TGTGCCAGCAGCTCCCTCGGGGGGGTGTCTGAGACCCAGTACTTC.

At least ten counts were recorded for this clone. Here the CDR3 reads CASSPDRVAQPQHF. Here the CDR3 DNA reads TGTGCCAGCAGCCCGGACAGGGTTGCTCAGCCCCAGCATTTT. The chain combines TRBV12-3 or TRBV12-4 with TRBJ1-5; 8 bases line up with TRBD1. Trimming at V came to 6 bases and at J to 6 bases, leaving 7 bases not matched to a gene. The CDR3 is 14 residues long.

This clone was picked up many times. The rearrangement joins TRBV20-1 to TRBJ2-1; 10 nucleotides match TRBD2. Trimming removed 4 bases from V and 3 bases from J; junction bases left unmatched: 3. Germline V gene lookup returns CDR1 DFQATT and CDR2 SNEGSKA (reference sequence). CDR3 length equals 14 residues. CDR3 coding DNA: TGCAGTGCTACAAGCGGGGGGGACTACAATGAGCAGTTCTTC. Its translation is CSATSGGDYNEQFF.

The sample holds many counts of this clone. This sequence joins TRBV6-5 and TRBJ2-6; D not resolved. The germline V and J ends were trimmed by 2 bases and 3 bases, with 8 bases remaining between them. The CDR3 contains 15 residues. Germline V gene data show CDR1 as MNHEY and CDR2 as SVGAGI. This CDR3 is CASSYLVGGANVLTF. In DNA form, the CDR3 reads TGTGCCAGCAGTTACCTAGTAGGTGGGGCCAACGTCCTGACTTTC.

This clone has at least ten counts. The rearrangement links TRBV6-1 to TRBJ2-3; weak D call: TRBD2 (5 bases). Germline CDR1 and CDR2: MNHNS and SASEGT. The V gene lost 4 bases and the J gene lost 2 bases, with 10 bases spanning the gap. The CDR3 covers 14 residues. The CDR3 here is CASSAREITDTQYF. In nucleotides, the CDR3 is TGTGCCAGCAGTGCACGGGAAATCACAGATACGCAGTATTTT.

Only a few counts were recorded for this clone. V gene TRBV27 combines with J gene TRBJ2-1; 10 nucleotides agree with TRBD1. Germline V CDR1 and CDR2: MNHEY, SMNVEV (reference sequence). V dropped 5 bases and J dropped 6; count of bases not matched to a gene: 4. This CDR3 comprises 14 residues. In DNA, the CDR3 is TGTGCCAGCAGTCTTCGGACAGGGGGCAATGAGCAGTTCTTC. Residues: CASSLRTGGNEQFF.

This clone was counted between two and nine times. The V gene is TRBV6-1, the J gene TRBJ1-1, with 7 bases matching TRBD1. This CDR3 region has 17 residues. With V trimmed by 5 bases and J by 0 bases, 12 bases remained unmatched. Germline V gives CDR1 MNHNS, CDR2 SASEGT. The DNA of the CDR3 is TGTGCCAGCAGTTCCCAGGGACAGCAAGACATGAACACTGAAGCTTTCTTT. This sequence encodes CASSSQGQQDMNTEAFF.

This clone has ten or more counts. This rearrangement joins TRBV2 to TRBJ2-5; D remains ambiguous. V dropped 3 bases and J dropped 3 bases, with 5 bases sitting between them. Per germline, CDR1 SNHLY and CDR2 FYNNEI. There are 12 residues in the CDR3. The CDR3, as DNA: TGTGCCAGCAGTGATAGGAAAGAGACCCAGTACTTC. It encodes CASSDRKETQYF.

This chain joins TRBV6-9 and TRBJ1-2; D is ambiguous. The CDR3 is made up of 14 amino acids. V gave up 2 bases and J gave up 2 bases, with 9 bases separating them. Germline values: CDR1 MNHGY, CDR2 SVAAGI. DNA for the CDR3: TGTGCCAGCAGTTATGTCGCCCAAAACTATGGCTACACCTTC. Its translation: CASSYVAQNYGYTF.

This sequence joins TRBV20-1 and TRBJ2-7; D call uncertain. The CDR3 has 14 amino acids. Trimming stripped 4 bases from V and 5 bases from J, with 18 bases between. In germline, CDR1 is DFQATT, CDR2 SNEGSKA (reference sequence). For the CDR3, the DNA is TGCAGTGCTATAGGTGCCAGTGCCCGCGACGAGCAGTACTTC. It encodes CSAIGASARDEQYF.

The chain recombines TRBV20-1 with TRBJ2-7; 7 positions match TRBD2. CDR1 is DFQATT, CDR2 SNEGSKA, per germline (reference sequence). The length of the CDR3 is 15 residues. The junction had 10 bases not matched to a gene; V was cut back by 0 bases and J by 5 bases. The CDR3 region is CSAREVGGGAHEQYF. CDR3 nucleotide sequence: TGCAGTGCTAGAGAGGTGGGGGGAGGGGCCCACGAGCAGTACTTC.

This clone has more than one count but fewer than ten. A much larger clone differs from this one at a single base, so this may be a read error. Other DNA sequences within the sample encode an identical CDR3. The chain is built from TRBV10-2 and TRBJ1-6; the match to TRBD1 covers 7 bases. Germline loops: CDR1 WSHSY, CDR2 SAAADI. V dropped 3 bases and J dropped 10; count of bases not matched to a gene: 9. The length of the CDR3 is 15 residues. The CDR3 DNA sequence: TGCGCCAGCAGTGAAACTCAACAGGGGCGGTCACCCCTCCACTTT. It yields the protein CASSETQQGRSPLHF.

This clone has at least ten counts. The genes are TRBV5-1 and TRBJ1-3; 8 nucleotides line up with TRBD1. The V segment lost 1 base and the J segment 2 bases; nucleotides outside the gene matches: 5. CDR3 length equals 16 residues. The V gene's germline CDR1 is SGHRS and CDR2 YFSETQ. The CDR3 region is CASSLTTGAAGNTIYF. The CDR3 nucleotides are TGCGCCAGCAGCTTGACGACAGGGGCTGCTGGAAACACCATATATTTT.

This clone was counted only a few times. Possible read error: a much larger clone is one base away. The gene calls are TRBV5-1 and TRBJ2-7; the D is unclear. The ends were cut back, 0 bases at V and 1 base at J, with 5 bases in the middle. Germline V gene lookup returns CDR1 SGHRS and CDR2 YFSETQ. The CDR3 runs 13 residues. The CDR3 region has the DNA TGCGCCAGCAGCTTGGACATTTCCTACGAGCAGTACTTC. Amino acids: CASSLDISYEQYF.

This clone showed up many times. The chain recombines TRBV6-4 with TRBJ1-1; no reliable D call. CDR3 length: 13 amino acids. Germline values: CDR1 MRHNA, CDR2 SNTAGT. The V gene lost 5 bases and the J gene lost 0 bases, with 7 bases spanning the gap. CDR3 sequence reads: CASSSSLNTEAFF. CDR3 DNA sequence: TGTGCCAGCAGTTCGTCTTTGAACACTGAAGCTTTCTTT.

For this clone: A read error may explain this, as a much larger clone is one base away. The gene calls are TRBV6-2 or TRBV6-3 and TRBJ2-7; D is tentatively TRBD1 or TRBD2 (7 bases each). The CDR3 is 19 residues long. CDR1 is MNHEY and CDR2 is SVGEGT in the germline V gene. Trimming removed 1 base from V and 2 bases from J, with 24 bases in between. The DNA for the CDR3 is TGTGCCAGCAGTTACTTGACCGTGACTAGCAGGGGGATTACCTACGAGCAGTACTTC. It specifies CASSYLTVTSRGITYEQYF.